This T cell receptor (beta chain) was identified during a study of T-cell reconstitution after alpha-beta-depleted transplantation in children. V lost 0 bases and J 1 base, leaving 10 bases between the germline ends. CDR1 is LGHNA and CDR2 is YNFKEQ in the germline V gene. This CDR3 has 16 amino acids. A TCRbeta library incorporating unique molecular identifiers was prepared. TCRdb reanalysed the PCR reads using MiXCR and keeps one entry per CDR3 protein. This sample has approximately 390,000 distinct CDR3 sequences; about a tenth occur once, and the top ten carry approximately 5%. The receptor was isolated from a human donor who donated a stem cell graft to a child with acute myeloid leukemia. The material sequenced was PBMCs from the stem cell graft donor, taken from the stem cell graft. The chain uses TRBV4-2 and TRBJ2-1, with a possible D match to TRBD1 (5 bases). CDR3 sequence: CASSQEATASYNEQFF. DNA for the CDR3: TGTGCCAGCAGCCAAGAAGCGACAGCATCCTACAATGAGCAGTTCTTC.